The clone carrying this T cell receptor beta chain was picked up one time. The data were produced by immunoSEQ multiplex PCR, yet TCRdb's version contains in-frame clones alone and is incomplete. The sample carries 75,000 to 95,000 clones, around 94% recorded once. This record comes from a study of T cell changes during pregnancy in multiple sclerosis. The CDR3 runs to 14 residues. Trimming removed 2 bases at V and 6 bases at J, with 14 bases between. In germline, CDR1 is MDHEN, CDR2 SYDVKM. The sample consisted of CD4+ T cells from peripheral blood mononuclear cells, taken after pregnancy. The sequence was collected from a female donor with multiple sclerosis, enrolled in a pregnancy study. The V call is TRBV28, the J call TRBJ2-7; a weak D match, TRBD2 (5 bases). The CDR3 region is CASSLGLRAGEQYF. CDR3 in DNA: TGTGCCAGCAGTTTAGGCCTTCGGGCGGGCGAGCAGTACTTC.